The 9 T cell receptor beta chains below come from one sample, sequenced in a study of early T cells in non-severe SARS-CoV-2 infection. TCRdb called the 5' RACE reads again in MiXCR, with one record for every CDR3 protein. The table includes about 36,000 distinct CDR3 sequences, approximately 8.9% detected once. Source material: whole blood. The source is an adult who was a healthcare worker with PCR-confirmed SARS-CoV-2 infection or an uninfected control (not recorded which).

This clonotype has at least ten counts. V usage is TRBV20-1 and J usage is TRBJ1-2, with 11 bases lining up with TRBD1. Germline V gene data show CDR1 as DFQATT and CDR2 as SNEGSKA (reference sequence). Losses at the gene ends were 6 bases for V and 2 bases for J; bases not matched to a gene: 5. This CDR3 has 14 residues. The CDR3 protein is CSATGQGVNYGYTF. The CDR3 bases are TGCAGTGCGACGGGACAGGGGGTCAACTATGGCTACACCTTC.

This clonotype has a count of ten or more. CDR3 sequence (DNA): TGTGCCAGCAGGGTACATATGAACACTGAAGCTTTCTTT. Protein product: CASRVHMNTEAFF. The V call is TRBV27, the J call TRBJ1-1; D is unresolved. Between the trimmed V and J ends, which lost 6 bases and 0 bases, there was a span of 8 bases. Germline loops: CDR1 MNHEY, CDR2 SMNVEV (reference sequence). The CDR3 is 13 amino acids.

A remark on this clonotype: This may arise from a read error, as a much more abundant clone is one base away. CDR3 DNA: TGTGCCAGCGAGAGTTATGGGACAGGGGCGAACACCGGGGAGCTGTTTTTT. The encoded protein is CASESYGTGANTGELFF. The chain joins TRBV6-2 or TRBV6-3 to TRBJ2-2; 10 bases map to TRBD1. V lost 8 bases, J lost 0 bases, and 9 bases stayed unmatched. The CDR3 has 17 amino acids. Germline V gene data show CDR1 as MNHEY and CDR2 as SVGEGT.

A few counts support this clonotype. V usage is TRBV7-3 and J usage is TRBJ1-1; 8 bases fit TRBD1. CDR1 is SGHTA, CDR2 FQGTGA, per germline. The CDR3 covers 16 residues. The V gene end was trimmed by 2 bases and the J gene end by 0 bases; junction bases not matched to a gene: 5. CDR3: CASSLSGGQMNTEAFF. DNA for the CDR3: TGTGCCAGCAGCTTATCAGGGGGCCAGATGAACACTGAAGCTTTCTTT.

This clonotype was seen ten or more times. The gene calls are TRBV7-9 and TRBJ1-1, with 9 bases aligning to TRBD1. V lost 3 bases, J lost 7 bases, and 3 bases stayed unmatched. Germline CDR1 SEHNR, CDR2 FQNEAQ (reference sequence). The CDR3 runs 13 residues. CDR3 protein: CASSFGQGFEAFF. The CDR3, as DNA: TGTGCCAGCAGCTTCGGACAGGGGTTTGAAGCTTTCTTT.

This clonotype has a handful of counts. Here the CDR3 reads CASSLDRGTNEKLFF. The CDR3 DNA reads TGTGCCAGCAGCTTAGATAGGGGGACTAATGAAAAACTGTTTTTT. The gene calls are TRBV7-2 and TRBJ1-4, with TRBD1 as a possible D gene (6 bases). V lost 1 base to trimming and J lost 2 bases, with 8 bases between them. CDR1 SGHTA and CDR2 FQGNSA come from the germline V gene. The CDR3 sequence is 15 residues long.

This clonotype was seen many times. V gene TRBV2 combines with J gene TRBJ2-1; 8 bases map to TRBD1. Trimming at V came to 6 bases and at J to 4 bases, leaving 20 bases not matched to a gene. Germline V CDR1 and CDR2: SNHLY, FYNNEI. The CDR3 runs 19 residues. The CDR3 nucleotides read TGTGCCAGCAGGGAGATGAGGGCCTCCACAGGGGGGCAATACAATGAGCAGTTCTTC. Its protein is CASREMRASTGGQYNEQFF. Together with reference TRBV2 and TRBJ2-1, the CDR3 gives the full variable domain: EPEVTQTPSHQVTQMGQEVILRCVPISNHLYFYWYRQILGQKVEFLVSFYNNEISEKSEIFDDQFSVERPDGSNFTLKIRSTKLEDSAMYFCASREMRASTGGQYNEQFFGPGTRLTVL.

In DNA form, the CDR3 reads TGTGCCAGCAGTGCCTCTGCGTTCGAGGGGAACACTGAAGCTTTCTTT. Amino acids: CASSASAFEGNTEAFF. V is TRBV6-6 and J is TRBJ1-1; D call uncertain. V dropped 5 bases and J dropped 1 base, with 17 bases sitting between them. CDR3 size: 16 residues. The germline V gene encodes CDR1 MNHNY and CDR2 SVGAGI (reference sequence).

This clonotype was counted a few times. The junction departs from the called germline gene at one end, perhaps through a read error. The V and J genes are TRBV28 and TRBJ2-7, with TRBD1 identical over 9 bases. The CDR3 spans 13 residues. In germline, CDR1 is MDHEN, CDR2 SYDVKM. CDR3 nucleotides: TGTGCCAGCAGTTTAGATCGCCGGGACAGGGAGCGCTTC. Its protein is CASSLDRRDRERF.